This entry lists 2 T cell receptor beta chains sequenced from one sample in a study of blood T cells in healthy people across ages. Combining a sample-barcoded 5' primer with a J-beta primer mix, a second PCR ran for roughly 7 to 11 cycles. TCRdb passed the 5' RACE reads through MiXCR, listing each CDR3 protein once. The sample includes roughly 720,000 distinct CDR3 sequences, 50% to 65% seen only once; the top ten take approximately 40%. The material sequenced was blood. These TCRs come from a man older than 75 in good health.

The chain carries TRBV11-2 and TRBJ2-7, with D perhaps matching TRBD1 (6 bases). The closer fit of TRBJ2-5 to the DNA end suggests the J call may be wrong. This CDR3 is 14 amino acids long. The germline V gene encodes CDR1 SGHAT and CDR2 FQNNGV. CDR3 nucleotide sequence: TGTGCCACAAGGGCGGCCACCAGGGGAGAGACCCAGTACTTC. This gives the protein CATRAATRGETQYF.

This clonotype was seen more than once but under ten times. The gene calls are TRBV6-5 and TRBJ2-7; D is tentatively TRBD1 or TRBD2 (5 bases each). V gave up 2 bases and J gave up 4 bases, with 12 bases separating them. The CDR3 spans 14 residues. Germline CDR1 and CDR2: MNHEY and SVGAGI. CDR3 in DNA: TGTGCCAGCAGTTACACGAGAGAGGGGTACGAGCAGTACTTC. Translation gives CASSYTREGYEQYF.